The table lists the clone carrying this T cell receptor (beta chain) with many counts. Its antigen is not known. Unique molecular identifiers were used in preparing the TCRbeta library. TCRdb passed the PCR reads through MiXCR, listing each CDR3 protein once. The table has approximately 520,000 distinct CDR3 sequences, 10% to 12% seen once. These data come from a study of T-cell reconstitution after alpha-beta-depleted transplantation in children. Trimming took off 3 bases at V and 6 bases at J, with 9 bases between the two ends. Looked up from germline, CDR1 is MDHEN and CDR2 is SYDVKM. This CDR3 spans 12 amino acids. Findings of the study overall: Alpha-beta T cells present about two months after transplant were reported to originate from several hundred expanded graft clones. T-cell counts and diversity were attributed mostly to newly produced T cells one year after transplant.

Sequenced material: PBMCs, mostly from graft donor cells, taken 180 days after TCRalphabeta/CD19-depleted stem cell transplant. The TCR sequence derives from a female patient between 2 and 10 years old who had a stem cell transplant for aplastic anemia, so the T cells may come from the graft donor. The chain carries TRBV28 and TRBJ2-7; D is ambiguous. This chain's CDR3 is CASSLLRSEQYF. In DNA, the CDR3 is TGTGCCAGCAGTTTGCTCCGGTCCGAGCAGTACTTC.